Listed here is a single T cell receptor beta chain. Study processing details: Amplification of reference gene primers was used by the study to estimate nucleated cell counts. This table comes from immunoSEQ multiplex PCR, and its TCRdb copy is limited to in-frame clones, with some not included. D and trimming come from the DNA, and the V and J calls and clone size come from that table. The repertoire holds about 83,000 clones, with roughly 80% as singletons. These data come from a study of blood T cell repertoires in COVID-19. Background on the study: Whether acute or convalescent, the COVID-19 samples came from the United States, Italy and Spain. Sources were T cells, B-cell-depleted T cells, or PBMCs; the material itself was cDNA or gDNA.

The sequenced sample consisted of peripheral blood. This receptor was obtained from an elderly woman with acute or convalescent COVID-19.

The CDR3 sequence: CASSHEQSLYGYTF. The CDR3 nucleotides are TGTGCCAGCAGCCACGAACAGAGCCTGTATGGCTACACCTTC. The genes are TRBV28 and TRBJ1-2; no clear D. The CDR3 has 14 residues. Trimming removed 6 bases at V and 5 bases at J, with 16 bases between. CDR1 is MDHEN, CDR2 SYDVKM, per germline.